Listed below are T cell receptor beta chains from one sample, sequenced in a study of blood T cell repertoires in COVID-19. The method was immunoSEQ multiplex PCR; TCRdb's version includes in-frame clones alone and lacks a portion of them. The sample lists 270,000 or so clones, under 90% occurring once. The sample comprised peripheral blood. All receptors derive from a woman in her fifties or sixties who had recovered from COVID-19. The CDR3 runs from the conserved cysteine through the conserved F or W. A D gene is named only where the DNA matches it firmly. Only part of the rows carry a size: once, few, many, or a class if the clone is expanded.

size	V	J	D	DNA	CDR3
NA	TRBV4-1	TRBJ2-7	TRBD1	TGCGCCAGCAGCCAGGGCACAGGGGAATTCTACGAGCAGTACTTC	CASSQGTGEFYEQYF
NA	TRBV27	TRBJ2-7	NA	TGTGCCAGCAGTTCTCTCCTCGACACTTTTGGAGAGCAGTACTTC	CASSSLLDTFGEQYF
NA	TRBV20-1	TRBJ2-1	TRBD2	TGCAGTGCTAGTAGGTCTAGCGGGGGGGTTGAGCAGTTCTTC	CSASRSSGGVEQFF
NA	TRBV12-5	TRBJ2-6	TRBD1	TGTGCTAGTGGTCAAACACCGGGAACAGGGGATTCCAACCTGAACTCTGGGGCCAACGTCCTGACTTTC	CASGQTPGTGDSNLNSGANVLTF
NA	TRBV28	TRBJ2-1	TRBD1	TGTGCCAGCAGTTGGGCAGGGGGAGACAATGAGCAGTTCTTC	CASSWAGGDNEQFF
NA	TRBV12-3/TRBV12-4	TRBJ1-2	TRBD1	TGTGCCAGCAGACGCCCGGGACAGCGTGGCTACACCTTC	CASRRPGQRGYTF
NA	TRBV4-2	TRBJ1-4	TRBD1	TGTGCCAGCAGCCCCGGGACAGGGGGGGATGAAAAACTGTTTTTT	CASSPGTGGDEKLFF
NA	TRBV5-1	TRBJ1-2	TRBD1	TGCGCCAGCAGCTTGGCGGGGACAGGGGCCACCTTC	CASSLAGTGATF
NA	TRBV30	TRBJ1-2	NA	TGTGCCTGGAGTGTACGGGTGCCCCCCTACACCTTC	CAWSVRVPPYTF
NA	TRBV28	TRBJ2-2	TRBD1	TGTGCCAGCAGATTAGGGGGCTACACCGGGGAGCTGTTTTTT	CASRLGGYTGELFF
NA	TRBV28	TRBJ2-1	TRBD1	TGTGCCAGCAGTCCACCGGGACAGATGAATGAGCAGTTCTTC	CASSPPGQMNEQFF
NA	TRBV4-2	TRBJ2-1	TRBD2	TGTGCCAGCAGCCAAGATTTAATAGCGGGGGCCCAAAGCTCCTACAATGAGCAGTTCTTC	CASSQDLIAGAQSSYNEQFF
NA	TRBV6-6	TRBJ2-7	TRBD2	TGTGCCAGCAGACCTAGCGGGAGGGCCTTCCACGAGCAGTACTTC	CASRPSGRAFHEQYF
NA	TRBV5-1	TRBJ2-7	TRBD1	TGCGCCAGCAGCTGGGACAGGGGGCTGGACGAGCAGTACTTC	CASSWDRGLDEQYF
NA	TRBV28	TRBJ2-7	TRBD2	TGTGCCAGCAGTTTGGTCAGGGCGGGAGACGAGCAGTACTTC	CASSLVRAGDEQYF
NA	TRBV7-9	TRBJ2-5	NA	TGTGCCAGCAGCTACCCACCCCCTACAGTTTTGGATGGGACCCAGTACTTC	CASSYPPPTVLDGTQYF
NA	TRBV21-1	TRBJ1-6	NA	TGTGCCAGCAGCAAAATCTCGCCTCGGGACAGTTCTTTTGGATATAATTCACCCCTCCACTTT	CASSKISPRDSSFGYNSPLHF
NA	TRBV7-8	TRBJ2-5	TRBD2	TGTGCCAGCAGCCGGACTAGCCTGGAGACCCAGTACTTC	CASSRTSLETQYF
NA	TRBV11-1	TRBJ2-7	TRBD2	TGTGCCAGCAGTTTTACTTCGCGGGGGGAGCAGTACTTC	CASSFTSRGEQYF
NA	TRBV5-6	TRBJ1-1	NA	TGTGCCAGCAGCCGACAGGTACTGAACACTGAAGCTTTCTTT	CASSRQVLNTEAFF
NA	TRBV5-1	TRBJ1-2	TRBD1	TGCGCCAGCAGATTAGGACAGGGGGCTTCCCTCCGTGGCTACACCTTC	CASRLGQGASLRGYTF
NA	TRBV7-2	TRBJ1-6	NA	TGTGCCAGCAGCTCAAATCGGTCACCCCTCCACTTT	CASSSNRSPLHF
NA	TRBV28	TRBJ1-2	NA	TGTGCCATCTCGGGGATCTCTCACTATGGCTACACCTTC	CAISGISHYGYTF
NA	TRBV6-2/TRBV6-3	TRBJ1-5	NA	TGTGCCAGCAGTTACTATAACGAAGGAGGTGCAGGGGCTAATCAGCCCCAGCATTTT	CASSYYNEGGAGANQPQHF
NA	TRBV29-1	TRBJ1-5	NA	TGCAGCGTTGGTTTTTCAGGCGAGCCCCAGCATTTT	CSVGFSGEPQHF
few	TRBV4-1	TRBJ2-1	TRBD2	TGCGCCAGCAGCCAAGAGGCTAGCGGGACGACGGAGTTCTTC	CASSQEASGTTEFF
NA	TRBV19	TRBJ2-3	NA	TGTGCCAGCGCGAGCGATACGCAGTATTTT	CASASDTQYF
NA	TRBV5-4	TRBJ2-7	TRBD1	TGTGCCAGCAGCTTGGGGGGACAGATCCCGTTAAGCTCCTACGAGCAGTACTTC	CASSLGGQIPLSSYEQYF
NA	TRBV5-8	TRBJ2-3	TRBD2	TGTGCCAGCAGCTTGTCCGGGACTAGCGGGGTTACAGATACGCAGTATTTT	CASSLSGTSGVTDTQYF
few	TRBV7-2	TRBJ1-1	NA	TGTGCCAGCAGATATCCGGGATGGAACACTGAAGCTTTCTTT	CASRYPGWNTEAFF
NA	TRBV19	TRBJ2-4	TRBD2	TGTGCCAGTAGTATCCGACTAGCGGGAGGCCTGAAAAACATTCAGTACTTC	CASSIRLAGGLKNIQYF
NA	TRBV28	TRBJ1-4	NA	TGTGCCAGCAAAATGCGGGACGGCTATAATGAAAAACTGTTTTTT	CASKMRDGYNEKLFF